These 28 T cell receptor beta chains were all obtained from the same sample, sequenced in a study of blood T cell repertoires in COVID-19. Here immunoSEQ multiplex PCR was the method, and the copy in TCRdb shows in-frame clones only, minus some. The table lists 250,000 to 350,000 clones, approximately 84% of them singletons. Input material: peripheral blood. These receptor sequences come from a person aged 65-85 years with COVID-19, enrolled during active disease.

The V gene is TRBV14, the J gene TRBJ2-1; TRBD2 agrees at 9 bases. The CDR3 length is 15 residues. The V and J ends lost 6 bases and 5 bases, in that order; junction bases with no gene match: 8. Germline loops: CDR1 SGHDN, CDR2 FVKESK. The CDR3 reads CASRQTSGLHNEQFF. CDR3 sequence (DNA): TGTGCCAGCAGGCAAACTAGCGGGCTCCACAATGAGCAGTTCTTC. The variable domain in full, completed from reference TRBV14 and TRBJ2-1, reads EAGVTQFPSHSVIEKGQTVTLRCDPISGHDNLYWYRRVMGKEIKFLLHFVKESKQDESGMPNNRFLAERTGGTYSTLKVQPAELEDSGVYFCASRQTSGLHNEQFFGPGTRLTVL.

The table lists this clone with a few counts. The chain links TRBV29-1 to TRBJ1-1, with D possibly matching TRBD1 (5 bases). Between the trimmed V and J ends, which lost 0 bases and 1 base, there was a span of 9 bases. The germline V gene encodes CDR1 SQVTM and CDR2 ANQGSEA. CDR3 length: 14 residues. CDR3 sequence: CSVEDRDWNTEAFF. The CDR3 DNA reads as TGCAGCGTTGAAGATCGGGACTGGAACACTGAAGCTTTCTTT.

The J gene is TRBJ1-5, the V gene TRBV7-9; possibly TRBD1 for D (6 bases). V was clipped by 6 bases and J by 7 bases, with 16 bases between them. Looked up from germline, CDR1 is SEHNR and CDR2 is FQNEAQ (reference sequence). The CDR3 has 14 residues. Here the CDR3 DNA reads TGTGCCAGCAGTCGAACAGGGTCGCGGCAGCCCCAGCATTTT. It is translated as CASSRTGSRQPQHF.

Concerning this clone: Other nucleotide sequences from this sample produce the same CDR3. The chain employs TRBV9 and TRBJ1-1; the D gene is possibly TRBD1 (5 bases). This CDR3 comprises 15 residues. Per germline, CDR1 SGDLS and CDR2 YYNGEE. V dropped 0 bases and J dropped 1 base, with 10 bases sitting between them. The CDR3 coding sequence is TGTGCCAGCAGCGTAGTTCCGCAGGGGAACACTGAAGCTTTCTTT. Protein product: CASSVVPQGNTEAFF.

J is TRBJ2-3 and V is TRBV3-1 (or the pseudogene TRBV3-2); D unresolved. This CDR3 spans 14 amino acids. Germline V lookup: CDR1 LGHDT, CDR2 YNNKEL (reference sequence). V lost 0 bases and J lost 8, with 12 bases in between. The CDR3 sequence: CASSQDPPQITQYF. The CDR3 DNA follows: TGTGCCAGCAGCCAAGATCCCCCACAGATTACGCAGTATTTT.

Concerning this clone itself: This CDR3 is also generated by other DNA sequences in the sample. This sequence joins TRBV9 and TRBJ1-1; tentatively, D is TRBD1 (6 bases). This CDR3 contains 15 residues. V gave up 0 bases and J gave up 1 base, with 10 bases separating them. Looked up from germline, CDR1 is SGDLS and CDR2 is YYNGEE. DNA for the CDR3: TGTGCCAGCAGCGTAGTCCCACAGGGGAACACTGAAGCTTTCTTT. It yields the protein CASSVVPQGNTEAFF.

The CDR3 protein is CASSLTGTGNQPQHF. Written as DNA, the CDR3 is TGTGCCAGCAGTCTGACCGGGACAGGGAATCAGCCCCAGCATTTT. The genes are TRBV28 and TRBJ1-5, with 9 bases identical to TRBD1. The CDR3 contains 15 residues. Germline values: CDR1 MDHEN, CDR2 SYDVKM. The J segment lost 4 bases and the V segment lost 5 bases, leaving 6 bases of the junction unmatched.

CDR3 protein: CASSVATRQGAADTQYF. As DNA, the CDR3 is TGTGCCAGCAGCGTAGCTACCCGACAGGGGGCGGCAGATACGCAGTATTTT. The chain has TRBV9 and TRBJ2-3; 10 bases map to TRBD1. Germline trimming cut 0 bases from V and 4 bases from J; bases unmatched to any gene: 8. The germline V gene has CDR1 SGDLS and CDR2 YYNGEE. This CDR3 is built from 17 residues.

This rearrangement joins TRBV5-8 to TRBJ2-7; 7 bases line up with TRBD1. Germline V gene data show CDR1 as SGHTS and CDR2 as YDEGEE. This CDR3 region has 15 residues. V shed 4 bases, J shed 2 bases, and the junction held 9 bases outside the gene matches. CDR3 loop: CASSQAQGLPYEQYF. CDR3 DNA sequence: TGTGCCAGCAGCCAAGCACAGGGGTTACCCTACGAGCAGTACTTC. The whole variable domain, remainder taken from reference TRBV5-8 and TRBJ2-7, is EAGVTQSPTHLIKTRGQQATLRCSPISGHTSVYWYQQALGLGLQFLLWYDEGEERNRGNFPPRFSGRQFPNYSSELNVNALELEDSALYLCASSQAQGLPYEQYFGPGTRLTVT.

This chain joins TRBV7-2 and TRBJ2-1, with D possibly TRBD2 on 6 matching bases. The CDR3 length is 15 residues. Germline-derived CDR1 and CDR2 are SGHTA and FQGNSA. V was trimmed by 7 bases and J by 4 bases, leaving 17 bases between them. CDR3 nucleotide sequence: TGTGCCAGCAACCCTGGGGGGTCGTGGTACAATGAGCAGTTCTTC. Its translation: CASNPGGSWYNEQFF.

The chain recombines TRBV28 with TRBJ1-1, with 8 bases aligning to TRBD1. Germline CDR1 MDHEN, CDR2 SYDVKM. Unmatched junction bases numbered 17, after V lost 7 bases and J lost 4 bases. This CDR3 spans 17 amino acids. CDR3 sequence reads: CASKWVGTGPPSTEAFF. The CDR3 nucleotides are TGTGCCAGCAAGTGGGTGGGGACAGGCCCCCCGAGCACTGAAGCTTTCTTT.

The gene calls are TRBV11-2 and TRBJ2-2, with 7 bases that match TRBD2. This CDR3 is 15 amino acids long. CDR1 is SGHAT and CDR2 is FQNNGV in the germline V gene. Trimming removed 2 bases from V and 4 bases from J; junction bases left unmatched: 4. CDR3 sequence (DNA): TGTGCCAGCAGCTTACTAGCGGTGGTCACCGGGGAGCTGTTTTTT. Its protein is CASSLLAVVTGELFF.

The V call is TRBV7-8, the J call TRBJ2-7; a weak D match, TRBD1 (6 bases). V lost 4 bases and J lost 3, with 10 bases in between. CDR3 length: 13 residues. The germline V gene encodes CDR1 SGHVS and CDR2 FQNEAQ. DNA of the CDR3: TGTGCCAGCAGCTCGGACAGCCTCTACGAGCAGTACTTC. Its translation: CASSSDSLYEQYF.

The count of this clone is one. V is TRBV6-2 or TRBV6-3 and J is TRBJ2-2, with 9 bases fitting TRBD1. CDR3 length equals 17 residues. Germline V CDR1 and CDR2: MNHEY, SVGEGT. Losses at the gene ends were 5 bases for V and 2 bases for J; bases not matched to a gene: 9. The CDR3 spells CASSPRRTGVNTGELFF. DNA of the CDR3: TGTGCCAGCAGTCCCCGAAGGACAGGGGTAAACACCGGGGAGCTGTTTTTT.

The V call is TRBV7-2, the J call TRBJ1-6; D is unclear. Germline V gives CDR1 SGHTA, CDR2 FQGNSA. V lost 5 bases and J 0 bases, leaving 11 bases between the germline ends. This CDR3 region has 16 residues. The CDR3 here is CASSASLTSYNSPLHF. The CDR3, as DNA: TGTGCCAGCAGCGCTAGCCTGACCTCCTATAATTCACCCCTCCACTTT.

The CDR3 sequence: CASGLGDSRNTEAFF. CDR3 sequence (DNA): TGTGCTAGTGGTTTGGGGGACAGCCGGAACACTGAAGCTTTCTTT. The V gene is TRBV12-5, the J gene TRBJ1-1, with TRBD1 matching 7 bases. V lost 1 base to trimming and J lost 1 base; unmatched junction nucleotides: 3. The CDR3 loop spans 15 amino acids. In germline, CDR1 is LGHNT, CDR2 FRNRAP. Full variable domain (rest looked up from reference TRBV12-5 and TRBJ1-1): DARVTQTPRHKVTEMGQEVTMRCQPILGHNTVFWYRQTMMQGLELLAYFRNRAPLDDSGMPKDRFSAEMPDATLATLKIQPSEPRDSAVYFCASGLGDSRNTEAFFGQGTRLTVV.

This clone was seen just once. This chain links TRBV30 with TRBJ2-5, with TRBD2 matching over 8 bases. CDR1 and CDR2 from the germline V gene are GTSNPN and SVGIG (reference sequence). CDR3 length: 14 amino acids. V shed 1 base, J shed 4 bases, and the junction held 5 bases outside the gene matches. The CDR3, as DNA: TGTGCCTGGAGTGAGGGGACTAGGGGAGAGACCCAGTACTTC. Amino acids: CAWSEGTRGETQYF.

V gene TRBV11-3 combines with J gene TRBJ1-1; TRBD1 matches 7 bases. Germline V gives CDR1 SGHNT, CDR2 YENEEA. The CDR3 runs 13 residues. Losses at the gene ends were 5 bases for V and 2 bases for J; bases not matched to a gene: 2. The DNA for the CDR3 is TGTGCCAGCAGCCGGACAGGCAACACTGAAGCTTTCTTT. Amino acid sequence: CASSRTGNTEAFF.

The chain is built from TRBV14 and TRBJ2-1; 11 nucleotides line up with TRBD2. The J segment lost 8 bases and the V segment lost 4 bases, leaving 4 bases of the junction unmatched. Germline loops: CDR1 SGHDN, CDR2 FVKESK. The CDR3 is 14 amino acids. CDR3 residues: CASSPWTSGYEQFF. The CDR3 DNA is TGTGCCAGCAGCCCTTGGACTAGCGGGTATGAGCAGTTCTTC.

The chain carries TRBV6-5 and TRBJ1-1, with TRBD1 as a possible D gene (5 bases). The germline V gene encodes CDR1 MNHEY and CDR2 SVGAGI. Trimming took 10 bases from V and 5 from J, leaving 14 bases between them. The CDR3 is 12 amino acids. The CDR3: CATLRGATEAFF. Here the CDR3 DNA reads TGTGCCACCCTACGTGGGGCTACTGAAGCTTTCTTT.

This clone has just one count. V is TRBV14 and J is TRBJ2-3; 7 bases map to TRBD1. The V gene's germline CDR1 is SGHDN and CDR2 FVKESK. The CDR3 totals 15 residues. Losses at the gene ends were 4 bases for V and 6 bases for J; bases not matched to a gene: 10. CDR3 DNA sequence: TGTGCCAGCAGCCGAGGGGGCAGGCGCAAGGATACGCAGTATTTT. It translates to CASSRGGRRKDTQYF.

This clone was seen a handful of times. The chain carries TRBV28 and TRBJ2-7; TRBD1 matches at 7 bases. Trimming at V came to 5 bases and at J to 9 bases, leaving 19 bases not matched to a gene. There are 16 residues in the CDR3. The germline V gene encodes CDR1 MDHEN and CDR2 SYDVKM. CDR3 nucleotide sequence: TGTGCCAGCAGTCTCCTCCGGGACAGCAACCTACGAGGGCAGTACTTC. Protein sequence: CASSLLRDSNLRGQYF.

This clone showed up just a few times. The J gene is TRBJ1-3, the V gene TRBV5-1, with a tentative D call TRBD1 (6 bases). The CDR3 consists of 15 residues. Germline CDR1 and CDR2: SGHRS and YFSETQ. Trimming shortened V by 5 bases and J by 0 bases, and 12 bases separated the two germline ends. The CDR3 protein is CASSPDRPSGNTIYF. For the CDR3, the DNA is TGCGCCAGCAGTCCCGACAGGCCCTCTGGAAACACCATATATTTT.

The rearrangement joins TRBV7-6 to TRBJ1-6, with D possibly matching TRBD1 (5 bases). Germline assignment: CDR1 SGHVS and CDR2 FNYEAQ. This CDR3 contains 13 residues. Trimming took off 1 base at V and 7 bases at J, with 5 bases between the two ends. CDR3 nucleotide sequence: TGTGCCAGCAGCTTAGAGGGGAATTCACCCCTCCACTTT. It specifies CASSLEGNSPLHF. Full variable domain (rest looked up from reference TRBV7-6 and TRBJ1-6): GAGVSQSPRYKVTKRGQDVALRCDPISGHVSLYWYRQALGQGPEFLTYFNYEAQQDKSGLPNDRFSAERPEGSISTLTIQRTEQRDSAMYRCASSLEGNSPLHFGNGTRLTVT.

The V gene is TRBV9, the J gene TRBJ2-1; D might be TRBD2 (5 bases). Per the germline V gene, CDR1 is SGDLS and CDR2 is YYNGEE. This CDR3 has 14 amino acids. Trimming pared 0 bases from V and 3 bases from J, leaving 7 bases between. CDR3: CASSVGGVYNEQFF. CDR3 in DNA: TGTGCCAGCAGCGTAGGGGGAGTCTACAATGAGCAGTTCTTC.

The J gene is TRBJ1-2, the V gene TRBV24-1; D unclear. The CDR3 totals 12 residues. The ends were cut back, 6 bases at V and 2 bases at J, with 6 bases in the middle. The germline V gene encodes CDR1 KGHDR and CDR2 SFDVKD. CDR3 sequence reads: CATSMSNYGYTF. CDR3 sequence (DNA): TGTGCCACCAGTATGAGCAACTATGGCTACACCTTC.

This clone was observed a handful of times. The rearrangement uses TRBV29-1 and TRBJ1-2, with TRBD1 matching over 9 bases. V trimming: 3 bases; J trimming: 5 bases; junction bases outside the gene matches: 4. Germline V CDR1 and CDR2: SQVTM, ANQGSEA. The CDR3 runs 13 residues. The CDR3 region is CSVDRGTGYGYTF. The CDR3 bases are TGCAGCGTTGATCGCGGGACAGGGTATGGCTACACCTTC. The full variable domain, in which reference TRBV29-1 and TRBJ1-2 provide the parts outside the CDR3, is SAVISQKPSRDICQRGTSLTIQCQVDSQVTMMFWYRQQPGQSLTLIATANQGSEATYESGFVIDKFPISRPNLTFSTLTVSNMSPEDSSIYLCSVDRGTGYGYTFGSGTRLTVV.

The chain carries TRBV29-1 and TRBJ1-5; D is perhaps TRBD1 (6 bases). CDR1 and CDR2 from the germline V gene are SQVTM and ANQGSEA. There are 12 residues in the CDR3. The ends were cut back, 4 bases at V and 4 bases at J, with 8 bases in the middle. CDR3 DNA sequence: TGCAGCGTTGGAGGGGGAAATCAGCCCCAGCATTTT. Translating gives CSVGGGNQPQHF.